This TCR beta chain was sequenced for a study of shared clonotypes between healthy human individuals. CDR1 is SGHTS and CDR2 is YDEGEE in the germline V gene. V lost 4 bases and J lost 0; bases outside the gene matches: 2. CDR3 length equals 16 residues. When replicate PCRs were run on sorted subsets, they used 150 to 200 ng DNA, roughly 30,000 T cell genomes. Profiling relied on immunoSEQ multiplex PCR, and the TCRdb table lists in-frame clones only, not all of them. In the table there are about 1.4 million clones, around 97% of which are singletons. This clone was detected only once. Antigen: not known. Study-wide points: The generation probabilities recorded for non-shared clonotypes fell below those of clonotypes shared by all four donors.

The source of this sequence is a man younger than 40 in good health. The rearrangement links TRBV5-8 to TRBJ2-2; 11 bases fit TRBD1. Sequenced material: naive CD4+ T cells sorted from blood. Sample subset: CD45RA+ positively selected. The CDR3 here is CASSLGQGANTGELFF. The CDR3 nucleotides are TGTGCCAGCAGCCTGGGACAGGGGGCGAACACCGGGGAGCTGTTTTTT.